This TCR beta chain was obtained from a study of tumor-infiltrating lymphocytes in primary liver carcinoma. Overall study context: Subjects consisted of male and female patients aged 30 to 69 years.

Both RNA and DNA were isolated together from around 18-30 mg of bulk tissue that had not been sorted. Donors underwent surgery for histopathologically diagnosed primary liver carcinoma. Ten or more counts support this clonotype. Its antigen is as yet unknown. Findings and caveats of the study: Tumor-adjacent and tumor-blood pairs overlapped less than tumor region pairs did. The study found only about 7-24% of top clones in all five tumor regions.

From 450 to 600 ng total RNA, TCR beta cDNA was generated with a primer in the constant region. Amplification in three nested multiplex PCR rounds with slightly modified ARM-PCR gave rise to TCR beta libraries. Via MiXCR, TCRdb re-called the multiplex PCR reads, giving one row per CDR3 protein. In the table there are roughly 100,000 distinct CDR3 sequences, 80% to 85% of which are singletons. The receptor's source is a man between 35 and 55 years old with primary liver carcinoma and hepatitis B virus infection. Input material: liver tumor tissue from sampling region 3. Specified subset: tumor region T3, left-lateral pole.

The CDR3 DNA sequence: TGTGCCAGCAGCCAATCTCTGGTGAATGAGCAGTTCTTC. Encoded protein: CASSQSLVNEQFF. The rearrangement uses TRBV7-9 and TRBJ2-1, with no clear D. The ends were cut back, 5 bases at V and 7 bases at J, with 12 bases in the middle. CDR1 and CDR2 from the germline V gene are SEHNR and FQNEAQ (reference sequence). This CDR3 region has 13 residues.